These T cell receptor beta chains were read from a single sample in a study of blood T cell repertoires in COVID-19. Generated by immunoSEQ multiplex PCR, the TCRdb table keeps only in-frame clones and is missing some. The profile shows approximately 100,000 clones, 75% to 90% of them singletons. Sequenced: peripheral blood. The receptors derive from an elderly man with acute or convalescent COVID-19. CDR3s include the opening cysteine and the closing phenylalanine or tryptophan. A D gene is named only where the DNA matches it firmly. Size is stated for part of the rows, as once, few or many counts, or as a class when the clone is expanded.

J gene: TRBJ2-5; clone size: .; V gene: TRBV28; D gene: TRBD1; CDR3 protein: CASRSDRGGSETQYF; CDR3 DNA: TGTGCCAGCAGATCGGACAGGGGGGGATCAGAGACCCAGTACTTC
J gene: TRBJ2-3; clone size: .; V gene: TRBV7-8; D gene: TRBD1; CDR3 protein: CASSRGQGRGDTQYF; CDR3 DNA: TGTGCCAGCAGCCGCGGACAGGGGAGAGGAGATACGCAGTATTTT
J gene: TRBJ2-3; clone size: .; V gene: TRBV6-5; D gene: .; CDR3 protein: CASSQTQGMYTQYF; CDR3 DNA: TGTGCCAGCAGTCAAACACAGGGAATGTATACGCAGTATTTT
J gene: TRBJ2-2; clone size: .; V gene: TRBV27; D gene: .; CDR3 protein: CASSIGPGAGELFF; CDR3 DNA: TGTGCCAGCAGTATCGGCCCCGGGGCCGGGGAGCTGTTTTTT
J gene: TRBJ2-3; clone size: .; V gene: TRBV28; D gene: TRBD2; CDR3 protein: CASLSSGRTDTQYF; CDR3 DNA: TGTGCCAGTCTCTCAAGCGGGAGAACAGATACGCAGTATTTT
J gene: TRBJ2-1; clone size: .; V gene: TRBV5-1; D gene: .; CDR3 protein: CASSLVRGKADDEQFF; CDR3 DNA: TGCGCCAGCAGCTTGGTTAGGGGTAAGGCGGACGATGAGCAGTTCTTC
J gene: TRBJ2-7; clone size: .; V gene: TRBV5-4; D gene: TRBD2; CDR3 protein: CASSAGTSRPEQYF; CDR3 DNA: TGTGCCAGCAGCGCAGGGACTAGCCGACCCGAGCAGTACTTC
J gene: TRBJ2-3; clone size: .; V gene: TRBV6-6; D gene: TRBD1; CDR3 protein: CASSYPTGGGPDTQYF; CDR3 DNA: TGTGCCAGCAGTTACCCGACAGGGGGCGGCCCAGATACGCAGTATTTT
J gene: TRBJ2-2; clone size: .; V gene: TRBV28; D gene: .; CDR3 protein: CASSFPRGLGHATGELFF; CDR3 DNA: TGTGCCAGCAGTTTCCCCAGGGGCCTAGGTCATGCCACCGGGGAGCTGTTTTTT
J gene: TRBJ1-1; clone size: .; V gene: TRBV5-6; D gene: TRBD1; CDR3 protein: CASSGRGRFLNTEAFF; CDR3 DNA: TGTGCCAGCAGCGGCAGGGGGCGATTCCTCAACACTGAAGCTTTCTTT
J gene: TRBJ2-5; clone size: .; V gene: TRBV5-1; D gene: .; CDR3 protein: CASSLGSGLEETQYF; CDR3 DNA: TGCGCCAGCAGCTTGGGCTCCGGTTTGGAGGAGACCCAGTACTTC
J gene: TRBJ2-1; clone size: .; V gene: TRBV18; D gene: .; CDR3 protein: CASSQTNTGISSYNEQFF; CDR3 DNA: TGTGCCAGCTCACAAACAAATACAGGGATTAGCTCCTACAATGAGCAGTTCTTC
J gene: TRBJ2-1; clone size: .; V gene: TRBV6-5; D gene: TRBD2; CDR3 protein: CASMKGLESQNEQFF; CDR3 DNA: TGTGCCAGCATGAAGGGACTAGAGAGTCAGAATGAGCAGTTCTTC
J gene: TRBJ2-1; clone size: .; V gene: TRBV15; D gene: TRBD2; CDR3 protein: CATSRVATSGSNEQFF; CDR3 DNA: TGTGCCACCAGCAGAGTCGCGACTAGCGGGAGTAATGAGCAGTTCTTC
J gene: TRBJ2-4; clone size: .; V gene: TRBV29-1; D gene: .; CDR3 protein: CSAFRDKNIQYF; CDR3 DNA: TGCAGCGCCTTCCGGGACAAAAACATTCAGTACTTC
J gene: TRBJ1-5; clone size: .; V gene: TRBV6-5; D gene: .; CDR3 protein: CASSYGGEDQPQHF; CDR3 DNA: TGTGCCAGCAGTTACGGAGGGGAAGATCAGCCCCAGCATTTT
J gene: TRBJ1-1; clone size: once; V gene: TRBV7-9; D gene: TRBD1; CDR3 protein: CASSYDRGLNTEAFF; CDR3 DNA: TGTGCCAGCAGTTACGACAGGGGATTGAACACTGAAGCTTTCTTT
J gene: TRBJ1-2; clone size: .; V gene: TRBV7-8; D gene: TRBD1; CDR3 protein: CASSLGTGGFGYTF; CDR3 DNA: TGTGCCAGCAGCTTGGGGACAGGGGGCTTTGGCTACACCTTC
J gene: TRBJ2-2; clone size: .; V gene: TRBV10-3; D gene: TRBD1; CDR3 protein: CAISEGGQGSPGELFF; CDR3 DNA: TGTGCCATCAGTGAAGGGGGACAGGGTTCCCCCGGGGAGCTGTTTTTT
J gene: TRBJ2-7; clone size: .; V gene: TRBV5-1; D gene: TRBD2; CDR3 protein: CASSSTISGRGEQYF; CDR3 DNA: TGCGCCAGCAGCTCCACGATTAGCGGGAGAGGCGAGCAGTACTTC
J gene: TRBJ2-5; clone size: .; V gene: TRBV28; D gene: TRBD2; CDR3 protein: CASSLWTSGSETQYF; CDR3 DNA: TGTGCCAGCAGTTTGTGGACTAGCGGGAGTGAGACCCAGTACTTC
J gene: TRBJ2-7; clone size: once; V gene: TRBV6-5; D gene: .; CDR3 protein: CASSRTRDIRNEQYF; CDR3 DNA: TGTGCCAGCAGTAGGACCCGGGACATCCGCAACGAGCAGTACTTC
J gene: TRBJ1-2; clone size: .; V gene: TRBV3-1/TRBV3-2; D gene: .; CDR3 protein: CASSQVGQYYGYTF; CDR3 DNA: TGTGCCAGCAGCCAAGTCGGACAATACTATGGCTACACCTTC
J gene: TRBJ2-7; clone size: .; V gene: TRBV3-1/TRBV3-2; D gene: TRBD1; CDR3 protein: CASSQGQGPYEQYF; CDR3 DNA: TGTGCCAGCAGCCAAGGACAGGGGCCCTACGAGCAGTACTTC
J gene: TRBJ2-7; clone size: .; V gene: TRBV25-1; D gene: TRBD2; CDR3 protein: CASSAVSGVSYEQYF; CDR3 DNA: TGTGCCAGCAGTGCGGTTAGCGGGGTCTCCTACGAGCAGTACTTC
J gene: TRBJ1-5; clone size: once; V gene: TRBV7-2; D gene: .; CDR3 protein: CASSLTTDNQPQHF; CDR3 DNA: TGTGCCAGCAGCCTAACAACAGATAATCAGCCCCAGCATTTT
J gene: TRBJ1-2; clone size: .; V gene: TRBV24-1; D gene: .; CDR3 protein: CATSDLRLEFGYTF; CDR3 DNA: TGTGCCACCAGTGATTTGCGGTTGGAGTTTGGCTACACCTTC
J gene: TRBJ1-1; clone size: .; V gene: TRBV6-6; D gene: TRBD1; CDR3 protein: CASTRDRGEITEAFF; CDR3 DNA: TGTGCCAGCACCCGGGACAGGGGGGAGATTACTGAAGCTTTCTTT